These 27 T cell receptor beta chains came from one sample sequenced in a study of blood T cell repertoires in COVID-19 (dated by TCRdb to 2018 to 2021). Receptor libraries were prepared by the immunoSEQ multiplex PCR assay. Entries here come from immuneACCESS through TCRdb and include only in-frame sequences with V and J called. Some clones fail to appear in such tables; in the studies checked, an unresolved V gene covers under half of the shortfall, and the cause of the remainder is unknown. This sample holds 200,000 to 250,000 clones; around 82% were observed only once. The top ten hold around 12% of the sample. Material: peripheral blood. Every receptor here comes from a woman between 40 and 55 years old with acute or convalescent COVID-19.

This rearrangement joins TRBV4-1 to TRBJ2-1; 11 nucleotides match TRBD2. Looked up from germline, CDR1 is MGHRA and CDR2 is YSYEKL. This CDR3 spans 16 amino acids. The junction had 0 bases not matched to a gene; V was cut back by 2 bases and J by 0 bases. CDR3 loop: CASSQTSGSSYNEQFF. The CDR3 coding sequence is TGCGCCAGCAGCCAAACTAGCGGGAGCTCCTACAATGAGCAGTTCTTC.

This rearrangement joins TRBV6-4 to TRBJ1-1, with D possibly being TRBD1 (6 bases). CDR3 length equals 15 residues. In germline, CDR1 is MRHNA, CDR2 SNTAGT. V gave up 2 bases and J gave up 2 bases, with 12 bases separating them. CDR3 in amino acids: CASSDLPGQNTEAFF. CDR3 nucleotides: TGTGCCAGCAGTGACCTACCGGGACAAAACACTGAAGCTTTCTTT.

This chain connects TRBV3-1 (or the pseudogene TRBV3-2) to TRBJ2-7; 10 bases agree with TRBD2. Germline CDR1 reads LGHDT; CDR2 reads YNNKEL (reference sequence). The V gene end was trimmed by 4 bases and the J gene end by 3 bases; junction bases not matched to a gene: 6. CDR3 size: 15 residues. CDR3 sequence (DNA): TGTGCCAGCAGCCCCCCTAGCGGGAGAGACTACGAGCAGTACTTC. Protein sequence: CASSPPSGRDYEQYF.

This clone was detected only once. The chain links TRBV6-5 to TRBJ2-3; no definite D call. This CDR3 comprises 14 residues. Germline V gene lookup returns CDR1 MNHEY and CDR2 SVGAGI. Trimming stripped 2 bases from V and 1 base from J, with 7 bases between. The CDR3 region has the DNA TGTGCCAGCAGTTACGTTCAGGGCACAGATACGCAGTATTTT. Protein: CASSYVQGTDTQYF.

This chain uses TRBV27 with TRBJ2-7; possible D gene TRBD1, 6 bases. Germline CDR1 and CDR2: MNHEY and SMNVEV (reference sequence). Trimming removed 3 bases from V and 2 bases from J, with 11 bases in between. This CDR3 region has 14 residues. Written as DNA, the CDR3 is TGTGCCAGCAGTTTCTCGACAGGCGCCTACGAGCAGTACTTC. Protein sequence: CASSFSTGAYEQYF.

The rearrangement uses TRBV2 and TRBJ2-6, with TRBD2 matching 7 bases. The germline V gene encodes CDR1 SNHLY and CDR2 FYNNEI. The CDR3 consists of 16 residues. Losses at the gene ends were 4 bases for V and 4 bases for J; bases not matched to a gene: 7. The CDR3 protein is CASSVSRGTGANVLTF. The CDR3 region has the DNA TGTGCCAGCAGTGTGTCGCGGGGGACCGGGGCCAACGTCCTGACTTTC.

A single count supports this clone. The chain has TRBV7-2 and TRBJ2-1; D unresolved. From germline, CDR1 is SGHTA and CDR2 FQGNSA. The CDR3 sequence is 15 residues long. Trimming pared 1 base from V and 0 bases from J, leaving 7 bases between. CDR3 nucleotide sequence: TGTGCCAGCAGCTTAGAGTCGAGCTCCTACAATGAGCAGTTCTTC. This encodes CASSLESSSYNEQFF.

The chain is built from TRBV5-4 and TRBJ2-5; tentative D call: TRBD2 (5 bases). V was cut by 5 bases and J by 5 bases, with 16 bases left in between. The CDR3 sequence is 14 residues long. CDR1 and CDR2 (germline): SGHNT, YYREEE (reference sequence). The CDR3 region has the DNA TGTGCCAGCAGGCTGATGGAGGAGTCGGAGACCCAGTACTTC. Translation: CASRLMEESETQYF.

Remarks on this clone: This sample includes further DNA sequences coding for the same CDR3. The rearrangement uses TRBV19 and TRBJ2-1; TRBD2 matches 9 bases. Unmatched junction bases numbered 6, after V lost 4 bases and J lost 2 bases. This CDR3 has 16 amino acids. The germline gives CDR1 LNHDA, CDR2 SQIVND (reference sequence). The CDR3, as DNA: TGTGCCAGTAGTAGGACTAGCGTAATCCCCTACAATGAGCAGTTCTTC. Translating it yields CASSRTSVIPYNEQFF.

The rearrangement links TRBV3-1 (or the pseudogene TRBV3-2) to TRBJ2-7, with 11 bases lining up with TRBD2. The CDR3 length is 16 residues. V shed 4 bases, J shed 2 bases, and the junction held 7 bases outside the gene matches. CDR1 is LGHDT and CDR2 is YNNKEL in the germline V gene (reference sequence). The CDR3 DNA reads TGTGCCAGCAGCCGAGCAAAGACTAGCGGGACCTACGAGCAGTACTTC. This gives the protein CASSRAKTSGTYEQYF.

The V and J genes are TRBV12-3 or TRBV12-4 and TRBJ2-7, with D maybe TRBD1 (6 bases). The CDR3 has 13 residues. The V and J ends lost 5 bases and 7 bases respectively, with 15 bases between them. CDR3 sequence: CASSRQGMQEQYF. The CDR3 bases are TGTGCCAGCAGTCGTCAGGGGATGCAAGAGCAGTACTTC.

J is TRBJ2-1 and V is TRBV24-1; 7 bases match TRBD1. The CDR3 length is 14 residues. CDR1 is KGHDR and CDR2 is SFDVKD in the germline V gene. The ends lost 10 bases at V and 7 bases at J; junction bases unmatched: 12. The CDR3 protein is CATRGPGAMNEQFF. For the CDR3, the DNA is TGTGCCACTAGGGGGCCAGGGGCGATGAATGAGCAGTTCTTC.

This sequence joins TRBV3-1 (or the pseudogene TRBV3-2) and TRBJ2-3, with TRBD2 matching 9 bases. V was clipped by 1 base and J by 4 bases; unmatched bases: 6. The germline V gene encodes CDR1 LGHDT and CDR2 YNNKEL (reference sequence). CDR3 length: 16 amino acids. The CDR3 nucleotides read TGTGCCAGCAGCCAAGTCAGCCCTAGCGGGGCAGATACGCAGTATTTT. Its protein is CASSQVSPSGADTQYF.

Only a few counts were recorded for this clone. The chain is built from TRBV7-2 and TRBJ2-7; 9 bases match TRBD2. CDR1 SGHTA and CDR2 FQGNSA come from the germline V gene. The CDR3 has 16 residues. Losses at the gene ends were 0 bases for V and 3 bases for J; bases not matched to a gene: 6. The CDR3 is CASSLAPQRGDYEQYF. DNA for the CDR3: TGTGCCAGCAGCTTAGCTCCCCAGCGGGGGGACTACGAGCAGTACTTC.

V gene TRBV5-1 combines with J gene TRBJ1-2; 8 nucleotides match TRBD1. CDR3 length: 14 amino acids. Germline CDR1 and CDR2: SGHRS and YFSETQ. J was trimmed by 6 bases and V by 0 bases; bases with no gene match: 4. The CDR3 loop is CASSLGQGMHGYTF. In DNA form, the CDR3 reads TGCGCCAGCAGCTTGGGACAGGGGATGCATGGCTACACCTTC.

V is TRBV19 and J is TRBJ2-3, with D possibly TRBD1 on 6 matching bases. The V and J ends lost 9 bases and 1 base respectively, with 11 bases between them. The CDR3 extends over 13 amino acids. Germline CDR1 is LNHDA and CDR2 is SQIVND (reference sequence). DNA of the CDR3: TGTGCCAGCCGGGACATCGGCACAGATACGCAGTATTTT. Its protein is CASRDIGTDTQYF.

This clone was seen more than once but under ten times. The gene calls are TRBV7-9 and TRBJ2-3; 8 nucleotides agree with TRBD2. The V gene end was trimmed by 3 bases and the J gene end by 5 bases; junction bases not matched to a gene: 13. The CDR3 sequence is 17 residues long. Per germline, CDR1 SEHNR and CDR2 FQNEAQ (reference sequence). Here the CDR3 DNA reads TGTGCCAGCAGCTTCGGACAGTCGGGGGGACTAGAAGATACGCAGTATTTT. Amino acids: CASSFGQSGGLEDTQYF.

This chain links TRBV24-1 with TRBJ2-1; TRBD1 agrees at 8 bases. The ends lost 2 bases at V and 5 bases at J; junction bases unmatched: 10. Germline values: CDR1 KGHDR, CDR2 SFDVKD. The CDR3 spans 17 residues. CDR3 bases: TGTGCCACCAGTGATTCTCGTCCCGGGACAGGTCACAATGAGCAGTTCTTC. This encodes CATSDSRPGTGHNEQFF.

The rearrangement joins TRBV12-3 or TRBV12-4 to TRBJ2-7, with TRBD2 as a possible D gene (5 bases). Trimming cost V 3 bases and J 7 bases, with 7 bases left between them. This CDR3 region has 11 residues. DNA of the CDR3: TGTGCCAGCAGTTTTAGCGCAGAGCAGTACTTC. Translating gives CASSFSAEQYF.

V usage is TRBV30 and J usage is TRBJ1-1; tentative D call: TRBD1 (5 bases). Between the trimmed V and J ends, which lost 3 bases and 8 bases, there was a span of 10 bases. This CDR3 has 11 residues. Germline V gene lookup returns CDR1 GTSNPN and CDR2 SVGIG (reference sequence). The CDR3 nucleotides read TGTGCCTGGAGCTGGCGGGGCGAAGCTTTCTTT. Its translation: CAWSWRGEAFF.

The sample holds one count of this clone. The chain uses TRBV5-1 and TRBJ2-1; 11 bases are shared with TRBD2. V dropped 2 bases and J dropped 6; count of bases not matched to a gene: 7. Germline V gives CDR1 SGHRS, CDR2 YFSETQ. This CDR3 is built from 16 residues. In nucleotides, the CDR3 is TGCGCCAGCAGCTTCGGCGGACTAGCGGGTCGCAATGAGCAGTTCTTC. This codes for CASSFGGLAGRNEQFF. The whole variable domain, filled in from reference TRBV5-1 and TRBJ2-1, reads KAGVTQTPRYLIKTRGQQVTLSCSPISGHRSVSWYQQTPGQGLQFLFEYFSETQRNKGNFPGRFSGRQFSNSRSEMNVSTLELGDSALYLCASSFGGLAGRNEQFFGPGTRLTVL.

The J gene is TRBJ2-7, the V gene TRBV27; the D is unclear. Germline V gene sequence: CDR1 MNHEY, CDR2 SMNVEV (reference sequence). Deletions cut 2 bases from V and 2 bases from J, with 13 bases between. The CDR3 is made up of 15 amino acids. Here the CDR3 reads CASSLVWNYAYEQYF. The CDR3 DNA follows: TGTGCCAGCAGTTTAGTTTGGAACTACGCCTACGAGCAGTACTTC.

The chain couples TRBV24-1 to TRBJ2-3; D may be TRBD1 (5 bases). The CDR3 consists of 13 residues. CDR1 is KGHDR, CDR2 SFDVKD, per germline. V gave up 4 bases and J gave up 3 bases, with 7 bases separating them. In nucleotides, the CDR3 is TGTGCCACCAGTGAACCAGGGACAGATACGCAGTATTTT. Its translation is CATSEPGTDTQYF.

V usage is TRBV5-1 and J usage is TRBJ1-2; 7 bases align to TRBD1. CDR3 length: 13 amino acids. Germline loops: CDR1 SGHRS, CDR2 YFSETQ. Germline trimming cut 5 bases from V and 3 bases from J; bases unmatched to any gene: 4. The CDR3 sequence: CASRGGSDYGYTF. The CDR3, as DNA: TGCGCCAGCAGAGGGGGCTCGGACTATGGCTACACCTTC.

CDR3 protein: CASSLRREGLGEQFF. CDR3 DNA: TGTGCCAGCAGCTTACGACGGGAGGGCCTAGGTGAGCAGTTCTTC. This chain connects TRBV7-6 to TRBJ2-1; 8 nucleotides align to TRBD2. V lost 2 bases to trimming and J lost 9 bases; unmatched junction nucleotides: 9. From germline, CDR1 is SGHVS and CDR2 FNYEAQ. There are 15 residues in the CDR3.

The chain couples TRBV2 to TRBJ2-5; D may be TRBD1 (6 bases). Per germline, CDR1 SNHLY and CDR2 FYNNEI. Deletions cut 3 bases from V and 2 bases from J, with 10 bases between. The CDR3 loop spans 14 amino acids. Here the CDR3 DNA reads TGTGCCAGCAGTGATGAGACAGGTCAAGAGACCCAGTACTTC. As protein: CASSDETGQETQYF. Drawing the rest from reference TRBV2 and TRBJ2-5, the complete variable domain is EPEVTQTPSHQVTQMGQEVILRCVPISNHLYFYWYRQILGQKVEFLVSFYNNEISEKSEIFDDQFSVERPDGSNFTLKIRSTKLEDSAMYFCASSDETGQETQYFGPGTRLLVL.

The chain joins TRBV5-5 to TRBJ2-1, with TRBD1 matching over 9 bases. Germline CDR1 and CDR2: SGHKS and YYEKEE (reference sequence). The J segment lost 5 bases and the V segment lost 6 bases, leaving 9 bases of the junction unmatched. The CDR3 spans 15 residues. CDR3 in DNA: TGTGCCAGCAACAAGGACAGGGGAACCAACAATGAGCAGTTCTTC. This translates into CASNKDRGTNNEQFF.